The 4 T cell receptor beta chains below were found in one sample sequenced in a study of shared clonotypes between healthy human individuals (dated by TCRdb to between 2020 and 2021). The library was prepared using the immunoSEQ multiplex PCR assay. Here the immuneACCESS table is served through TCRdb, limited to in-frame sequences with V and J called. Missing clones are a known gap in these copies; in checked studies unresolved V genes cover under half, and the rest lacks a known reason. This sample gives a few hundred thousand clones in total; around 77% of them show up just once. Around 12% of the sample goes to the ten largest clones. Specimen: PBMCs. Receptors originate from a woman between 35 and 50 years old in good health. Some clones in this sample may be carry-over from other donors' samples.

The chain couples TRBV5-5 to TRBJ1-3, with D unresolved. The CDR3 sequence is 17 residues long. The germline CDR1 and CDR2 sequences are SGHKS and YYEKEE (reference sequence). V lost 2 bases and J 0 bases, leaving 15 bases between the germline ends. The CDR3 reads CASSFVGAHSSGNTIYF. DNA of the CDR3: TGTGCCAGCAGCTTTGTGGGAGCCCACAGCTCTGGAAACACCATATATTTT. The full variable domain, rest sourced from reference TRBV5-5 and TRBJ1-3, is DAGVTQSPTHLIKTRGQQVTLRCSPISGHKSVSWYQQVLGQGPQFIFQYYEKEERGRGNFPDRFSARQFPNYSSELNVNALLLGDSALYLCASSFVGAHSSGNTIYFGEGSWLTVV.

This chain links TRBV2 with TRBJ1-1, with unresolved D. CDR3 length equals 14 residues. V lost 5 bases to trimming and J lost 1 base, with 11 bases between them. The germline CDR1 and CDR2 sequences are SNHLY and FYNNEI. The CDR3 DNA follows: TGTGCCAGCAGTCCGGACGGCGAGAACACTGAAGCTTTCTTT. Translated: CASSPDGENTEAFF.

The CDR3 region is CASSSRGFAADEQYF. As DNA, the CDR3 is TGTGCCAGCAGCTCGAGGGGGTTTGCTGCCGACGAGCAGTACTTC. This chain joins TRBV11-2 and TRBJ2-7, with TRBD1 as a possible D gene (6 bases). V was clipped by 4 bases and J by 5 bases, with 18 bases between them. This CDR3 has 15 amino acids. The germline CDR1 and CDR2 sequences are SGHAT and FQNNGV.

CDR3 sequence reads: CASSTSGTTDTQYF. The CDR3 coding sequence is TGTGCCAGCAGCACTAGCGGAACCACAGATACGCAGTATTTT. The J gene is TRBJ2-3, the V gene TRBV6-7, with 8 positions matching TRBD2. TRBV6-7 carries the ORF label, with uncertain function. The junction had 4 bases not matched to a gene; V was cut back by 6 bases and J by 2 bases. The CDR3 consists of 14 residues.